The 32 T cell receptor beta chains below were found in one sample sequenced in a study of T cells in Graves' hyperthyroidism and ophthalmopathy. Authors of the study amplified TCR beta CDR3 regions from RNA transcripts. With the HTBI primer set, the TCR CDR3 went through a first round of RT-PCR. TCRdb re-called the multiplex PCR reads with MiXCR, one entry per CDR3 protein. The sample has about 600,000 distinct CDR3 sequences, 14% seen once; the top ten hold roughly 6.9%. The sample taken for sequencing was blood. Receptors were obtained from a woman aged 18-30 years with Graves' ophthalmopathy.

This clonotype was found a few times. The CDR3 DNA is TGCGCCAGCAGCCCGAAAGCGGTGACCGCGAACACCGGGGAGCTGTTTTTT. Translating it yields CASSPKAVTANTGELFF. This chain uses TRBV4-1 with TRBJ2-2; tentative D call: TRBD2 (5 bases). The ends were cut back, 4 bases at V and 0 bases at J, with 15 bases in the middle. Germline CDR1 MGHRA, CDR2 YSYEKL. The length of the CDR3 is 17 residues.

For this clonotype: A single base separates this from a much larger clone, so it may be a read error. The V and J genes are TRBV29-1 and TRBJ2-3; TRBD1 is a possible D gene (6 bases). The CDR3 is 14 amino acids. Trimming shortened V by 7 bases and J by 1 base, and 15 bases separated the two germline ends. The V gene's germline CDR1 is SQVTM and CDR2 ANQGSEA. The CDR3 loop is CSGRGSLGTDTQYF. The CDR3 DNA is TGCAGCGGAAGGGGGTCTCTAGGCACAGATACGCAGTATTTT.

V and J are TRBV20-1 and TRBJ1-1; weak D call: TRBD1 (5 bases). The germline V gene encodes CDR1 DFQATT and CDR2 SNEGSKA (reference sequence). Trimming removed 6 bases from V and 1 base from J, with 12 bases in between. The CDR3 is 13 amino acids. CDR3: CSAPEGQNTEAFF. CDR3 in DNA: TGCAGTGCGCCGGAGGGGCAGAACACTGAAGCTTTCTTT.

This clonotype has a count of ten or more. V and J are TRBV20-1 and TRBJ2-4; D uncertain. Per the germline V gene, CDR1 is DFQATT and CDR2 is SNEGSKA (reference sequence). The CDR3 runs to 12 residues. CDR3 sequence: CSVEGVSAVQYF. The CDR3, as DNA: TGCAGCGTCGAAGGTGTGTCGGCAGTTCAGTACTTC.

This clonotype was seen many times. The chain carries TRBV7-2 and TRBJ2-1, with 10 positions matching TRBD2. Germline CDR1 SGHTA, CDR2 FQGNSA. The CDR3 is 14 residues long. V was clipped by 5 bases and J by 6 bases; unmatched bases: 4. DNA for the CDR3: TGTGCCAGCAGCCCTTGGACTAGCGGCAATGAGCAGTTCTTC. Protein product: CASSPWTSGNEQFF.

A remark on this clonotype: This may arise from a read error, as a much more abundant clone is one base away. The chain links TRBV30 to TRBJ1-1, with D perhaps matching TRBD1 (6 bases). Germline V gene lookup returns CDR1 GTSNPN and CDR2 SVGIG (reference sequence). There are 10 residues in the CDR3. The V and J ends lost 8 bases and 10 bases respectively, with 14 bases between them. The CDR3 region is CATRGQGAFF. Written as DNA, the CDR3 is TGTGCCACCCGGGGGCAAGGAGCTTTCTTT.

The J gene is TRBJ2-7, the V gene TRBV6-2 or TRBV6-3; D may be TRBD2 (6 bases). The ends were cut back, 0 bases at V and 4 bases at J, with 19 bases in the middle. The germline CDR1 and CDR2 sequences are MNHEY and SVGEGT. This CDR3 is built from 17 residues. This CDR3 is CASSYSTLRQGGYEQYF. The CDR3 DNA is TGTGCCAGCAGTTACTCAACCCTGAGGCAGGGAGGATACGAGCAGTACTTC.

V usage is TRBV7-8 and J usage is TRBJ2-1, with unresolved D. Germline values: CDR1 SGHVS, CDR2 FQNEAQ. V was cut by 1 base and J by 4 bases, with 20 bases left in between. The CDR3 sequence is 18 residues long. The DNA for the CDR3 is TGTGCCAGCAGCTTAGTGGCGTTGCCGGGTTCCTCGTACAATGAGCAGTTCTTC. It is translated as CASSLVALPGSSYNEQFF.

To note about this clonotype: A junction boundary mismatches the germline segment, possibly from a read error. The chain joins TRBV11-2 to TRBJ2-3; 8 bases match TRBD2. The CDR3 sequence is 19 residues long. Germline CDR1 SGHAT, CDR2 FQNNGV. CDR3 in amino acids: CAGSWPRGGDHRSTDTQYF. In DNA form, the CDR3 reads TGTGCCGGCAGCTGGCCCCGGGGGGGGGACCATAGAAGCACAGATACGCAGTATTTT.

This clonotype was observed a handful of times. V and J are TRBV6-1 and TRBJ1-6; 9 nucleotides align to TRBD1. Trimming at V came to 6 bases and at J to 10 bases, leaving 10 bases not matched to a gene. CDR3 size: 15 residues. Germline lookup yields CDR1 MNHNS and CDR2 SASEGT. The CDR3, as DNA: TGTGCCAGCAGGAAGAGGGACAGGGTGAAATCACCCCTCCACTTT. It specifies CASRKRDRVKSPLHF.

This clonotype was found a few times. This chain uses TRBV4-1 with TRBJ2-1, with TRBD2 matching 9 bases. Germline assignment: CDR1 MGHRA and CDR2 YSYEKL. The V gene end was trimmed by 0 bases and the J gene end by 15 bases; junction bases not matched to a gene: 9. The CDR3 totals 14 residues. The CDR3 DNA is TGCGCCAGCAGCCAAGAAGGGGGCGGGAGGGCCTCGTTCTTC. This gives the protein CASSQEGGGRASFF.

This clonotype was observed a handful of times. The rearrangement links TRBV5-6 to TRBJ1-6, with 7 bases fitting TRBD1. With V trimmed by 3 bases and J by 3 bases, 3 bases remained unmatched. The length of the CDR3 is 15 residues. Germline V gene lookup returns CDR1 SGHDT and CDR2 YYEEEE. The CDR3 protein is CASSSQGNYNSPLHF. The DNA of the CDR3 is TGTGCCAGCAGCTCACAGGGGAACTATAATTCACCCCTCCACTTT.

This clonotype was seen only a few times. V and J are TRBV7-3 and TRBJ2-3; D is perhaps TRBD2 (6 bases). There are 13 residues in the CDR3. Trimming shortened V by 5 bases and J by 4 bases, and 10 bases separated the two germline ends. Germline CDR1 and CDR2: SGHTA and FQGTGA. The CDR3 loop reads CASSRGEADTQYF. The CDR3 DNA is TGTGCCAGCAGCCGTGGGGAGGCAGATACGCAGTATTTT.

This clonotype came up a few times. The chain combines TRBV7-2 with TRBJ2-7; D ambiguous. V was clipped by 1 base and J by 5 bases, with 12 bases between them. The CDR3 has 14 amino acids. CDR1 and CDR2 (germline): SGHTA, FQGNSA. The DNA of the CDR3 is TGTGCCAGCAGCTTAGTGTGGGGAACCCACGAGCAGTACTTC. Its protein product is CASSLVWGTHEQYF.

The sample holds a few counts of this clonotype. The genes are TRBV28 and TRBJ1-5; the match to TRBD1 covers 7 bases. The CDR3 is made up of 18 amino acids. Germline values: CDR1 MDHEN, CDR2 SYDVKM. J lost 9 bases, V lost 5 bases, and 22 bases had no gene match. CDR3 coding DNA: TGTGCCAGCAGTCCCAGGGGGATCGGTTCCGCAAGCTTTGGGCCCCAGCATTTT. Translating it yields CASSPRGIGSASFGPQHF.

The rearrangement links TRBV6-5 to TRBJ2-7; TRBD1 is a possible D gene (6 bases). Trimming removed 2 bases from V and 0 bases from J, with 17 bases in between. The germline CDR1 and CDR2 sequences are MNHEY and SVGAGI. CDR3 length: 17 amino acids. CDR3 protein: CASSYLTGTGSSYEQYF. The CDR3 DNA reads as TGTGCCAGCAGTTACCTGACGGGTACAGGGAGCTCCTACGAGCAGTACTTC.

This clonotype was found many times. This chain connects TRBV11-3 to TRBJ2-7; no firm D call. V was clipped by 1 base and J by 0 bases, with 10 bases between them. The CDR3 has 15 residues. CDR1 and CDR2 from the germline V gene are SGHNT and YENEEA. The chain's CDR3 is CASSLGGPFSYEQYF. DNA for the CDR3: TGTGCCAGCAGCTTAGGCGGTCCTTTCTCCTACGAGCAGTACTTC.

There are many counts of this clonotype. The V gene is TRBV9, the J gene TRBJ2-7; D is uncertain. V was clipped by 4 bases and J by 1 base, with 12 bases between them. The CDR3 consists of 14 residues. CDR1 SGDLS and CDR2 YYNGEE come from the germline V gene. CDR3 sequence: CASSPDWGSYEQYF. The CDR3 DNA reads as TGTGCCAGCAGCCCAGATTGGGGATCCTACGAGCAGTACTTC.

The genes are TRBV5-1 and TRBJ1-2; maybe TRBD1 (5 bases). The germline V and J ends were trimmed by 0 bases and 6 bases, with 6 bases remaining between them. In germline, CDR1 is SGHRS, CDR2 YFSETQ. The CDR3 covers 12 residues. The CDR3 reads CASSLEQDGYTF. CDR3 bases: TGCGCCAGCAGCTTGGAACAGGATGGCTACACCTTC.

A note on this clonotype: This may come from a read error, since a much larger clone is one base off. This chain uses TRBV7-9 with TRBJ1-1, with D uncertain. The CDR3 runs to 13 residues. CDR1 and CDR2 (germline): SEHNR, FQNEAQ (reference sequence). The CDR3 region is CASRQRWNTEALF. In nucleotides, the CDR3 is TGTGCCAGCAGGCAAAGATGGAACACTGAAGCTCTCTTT.

The CDR3 region is CASRKGLLYEQYF. The CDR3 DNA is TGTGCCAGCAGGAAAGGACTACTCTACGAGCAGTACTTC. The V gene is TRBV6-1, the J gene TRBJ2-7, with TRBD2 as a possible D gene (6 bases). Trimming pared 6 bases from V and 3 bases from J, leaving 12 bases between. The V gene's germline CDR1 is MNHNS and CDR2 SASEGT. The CDR3 loop spans 13 amino acids.

Here the CDR3 reads CATSRDHVRGPGELFF. The CDR3 DNA reads TGTGCCACCAGCAGAGATCACGTGCGGGGGCCCGGGGAGCTGTTTTTT. The rearrangement uses TRBV15 and TRBJ2-2, with a tentative D call TRBD2 (7 bases). V lost 0 bases to trimming and J lost 6 bases, with 14 bases between them. Germline CDR1 LNHNV, CDR2 YYDKDF (reference sequence). This CDR3 region has 16 residues. Drawing the rest from reference TRBV15 and TRBJ2-2, the complete variable domain is DAMVIQNPRYQVTQFGKPVTLSCSQTLNHNVMYWYQQKSSQAPKLLFHYYDKDFNNEADTPDNFQSRRPNTSFCFLDIRSPGLGDTAMYLCATSRDHVRGPGELFFGEGSRLTVL.

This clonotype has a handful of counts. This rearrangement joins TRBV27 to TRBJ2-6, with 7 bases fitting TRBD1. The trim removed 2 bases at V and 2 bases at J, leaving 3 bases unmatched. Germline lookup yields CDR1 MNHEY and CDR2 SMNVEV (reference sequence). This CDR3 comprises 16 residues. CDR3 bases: TGTGCCAGCAGTTTAGATACAGGGGCTGGGGCCAACGTCCTGACTTTC. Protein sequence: CASSLDTGAGANVLTF.

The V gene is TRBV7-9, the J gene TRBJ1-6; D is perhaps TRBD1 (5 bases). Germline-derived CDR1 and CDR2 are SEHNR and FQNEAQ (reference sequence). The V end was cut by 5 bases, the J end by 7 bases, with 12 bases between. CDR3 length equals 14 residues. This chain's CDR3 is CASSPSGLNSPLHF. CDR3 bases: TGTGCCAGCAGCCCTTCGGGGCTCAATTCACCCCTCCACTTT.

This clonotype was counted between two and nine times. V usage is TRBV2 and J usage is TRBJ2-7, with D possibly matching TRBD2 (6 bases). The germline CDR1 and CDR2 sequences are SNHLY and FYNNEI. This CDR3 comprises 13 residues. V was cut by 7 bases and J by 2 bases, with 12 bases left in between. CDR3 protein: CASNRDSTYEQYF. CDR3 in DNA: TGTGCCAGCAACCGGGACTCCACCTACGAGCAGTACTTC. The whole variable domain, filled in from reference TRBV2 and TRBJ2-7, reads EPEVTQTPSHQVTQMGQEVILRCVPISNHLYFYWYRQILGQKVEFLVSFYNNEISEKSEIFDDQFSVERPDGSNFTLKIRSTKLEDSAMYFCASNRDSTYEQYFGPGTRLTVT.

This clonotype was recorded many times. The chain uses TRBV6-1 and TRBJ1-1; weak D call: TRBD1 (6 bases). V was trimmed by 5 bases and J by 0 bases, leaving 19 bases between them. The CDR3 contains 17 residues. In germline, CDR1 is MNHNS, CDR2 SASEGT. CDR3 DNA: TGTGCCAGCAGTTACACATACAGGGCCCTCATGAACACTGAAGCTTTCTTT. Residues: CASSYTYRALMNTEAFF.

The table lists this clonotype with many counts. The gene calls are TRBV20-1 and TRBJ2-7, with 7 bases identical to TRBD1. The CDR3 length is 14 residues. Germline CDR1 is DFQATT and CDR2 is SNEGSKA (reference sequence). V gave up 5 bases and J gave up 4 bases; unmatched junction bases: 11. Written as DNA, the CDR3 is TGCAGTGCTGTCGGCCCCGGGACAGCGTACGAGCAGTACTTC. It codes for CSAVGPGTAYEQYF.

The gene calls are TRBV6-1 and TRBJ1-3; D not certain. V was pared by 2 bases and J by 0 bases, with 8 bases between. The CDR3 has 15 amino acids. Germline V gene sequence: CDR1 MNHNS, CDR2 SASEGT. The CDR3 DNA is TGTGCCAGCAGTGAAATGCAGAACTCTGGAAACACCATATATTTT. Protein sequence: CASSEMQNSGNTIYF.

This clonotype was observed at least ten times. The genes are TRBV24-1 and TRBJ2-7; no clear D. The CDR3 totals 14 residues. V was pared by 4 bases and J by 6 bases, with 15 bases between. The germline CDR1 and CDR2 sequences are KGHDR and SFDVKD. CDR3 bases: TGTGCCACCAGTGACTCACTGCGAGGTAGCGAGCAGTACTTC. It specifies CATSDSLRGSEQYF.

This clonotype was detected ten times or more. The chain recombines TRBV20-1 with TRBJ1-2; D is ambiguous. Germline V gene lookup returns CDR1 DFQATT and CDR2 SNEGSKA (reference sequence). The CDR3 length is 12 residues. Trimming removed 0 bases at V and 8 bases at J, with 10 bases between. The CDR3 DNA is TGCAGTGCTAGAGACCAAGGCCGGGGCTACACCTTC. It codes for CSARDQGRGYTF.

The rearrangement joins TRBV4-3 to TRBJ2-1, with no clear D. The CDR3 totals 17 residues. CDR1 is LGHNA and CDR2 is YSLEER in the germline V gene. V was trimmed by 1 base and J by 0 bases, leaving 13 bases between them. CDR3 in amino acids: CASSQGSRPSSYNEQFF. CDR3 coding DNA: TGCGCCAGCAGCCAAGGGTCGCGACCCAGCTCCTACAATGAGCAGTTCTTC.

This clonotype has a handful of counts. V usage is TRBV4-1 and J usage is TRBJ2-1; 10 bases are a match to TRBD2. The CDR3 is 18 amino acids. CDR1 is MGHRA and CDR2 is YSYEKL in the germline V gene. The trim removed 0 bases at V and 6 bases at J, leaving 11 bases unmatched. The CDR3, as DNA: TGCGCCAGCAGCCAAGATTTGCTAGCGGGAGTCGGGCCCAATGAGCAGTTCTTC. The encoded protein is CASSQDLLAGVGPNEQFF.